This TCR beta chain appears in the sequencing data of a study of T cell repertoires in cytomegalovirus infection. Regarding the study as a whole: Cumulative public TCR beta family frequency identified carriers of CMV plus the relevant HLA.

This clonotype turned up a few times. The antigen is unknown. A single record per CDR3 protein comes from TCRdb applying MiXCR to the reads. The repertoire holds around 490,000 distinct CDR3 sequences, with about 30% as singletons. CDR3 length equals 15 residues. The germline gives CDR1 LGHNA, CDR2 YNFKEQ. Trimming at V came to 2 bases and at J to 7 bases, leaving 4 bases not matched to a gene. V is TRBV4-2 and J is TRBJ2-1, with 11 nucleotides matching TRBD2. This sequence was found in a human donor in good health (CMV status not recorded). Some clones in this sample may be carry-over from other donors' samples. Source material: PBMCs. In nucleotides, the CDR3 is TGTGCCAGCAGCCAACAACTAGCGGGAGTGAATGAGCAGTTCTTC. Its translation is CASSQQLAGVNEQFF.